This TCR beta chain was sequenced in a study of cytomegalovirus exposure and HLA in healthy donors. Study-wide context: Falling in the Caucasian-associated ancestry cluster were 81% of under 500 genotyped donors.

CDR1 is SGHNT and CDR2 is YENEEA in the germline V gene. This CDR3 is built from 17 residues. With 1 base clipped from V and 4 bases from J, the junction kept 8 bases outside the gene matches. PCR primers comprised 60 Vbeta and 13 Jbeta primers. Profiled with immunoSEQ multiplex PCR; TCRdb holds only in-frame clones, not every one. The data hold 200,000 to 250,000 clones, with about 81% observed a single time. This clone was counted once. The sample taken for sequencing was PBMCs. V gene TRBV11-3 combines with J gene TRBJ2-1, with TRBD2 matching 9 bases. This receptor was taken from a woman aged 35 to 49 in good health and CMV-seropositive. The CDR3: CASSLGLESGGYNEQFF. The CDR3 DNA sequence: TGTGCCAGCAGCTTAGGTTTGGAAAGCGGGGGGTACAATGAGCAGTTCTTC.